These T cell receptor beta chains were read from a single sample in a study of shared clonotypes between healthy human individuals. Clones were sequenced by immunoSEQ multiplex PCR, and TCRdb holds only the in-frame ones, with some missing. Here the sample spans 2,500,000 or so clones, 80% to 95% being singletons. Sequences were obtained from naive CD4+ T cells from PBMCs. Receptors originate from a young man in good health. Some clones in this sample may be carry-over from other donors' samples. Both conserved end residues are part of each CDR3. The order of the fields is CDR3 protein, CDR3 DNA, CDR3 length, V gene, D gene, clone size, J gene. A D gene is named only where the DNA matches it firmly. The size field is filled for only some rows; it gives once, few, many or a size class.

CDR3: CASSVDKEETQYF
DNA: TGTGCCAGCAGCGTAGATAAGGAAGAGACCCAGTACTTC
length: 13
V: TRBV9
D: NA
size: NA
J: TRBJ2-5

CDR3: CASSSDTNTEAFF
DNA: TGTGCCAGCAGTTCTGACACGAACACTGAAGCTTTCTTT
length: 13
V: TRBV7-6
D: NA
size: NA
J: TRBJ1-1

CDR3: CATSRASLNTEAFF
DNA: TGTGCCACCAGCAGAGCGAGTTTGAACACTGAAGCTTTCTTT
length: 14
V: TRBV15
D: NA
size: NA
J: TRBJ1-1

CDR3: CASSGAGGDEKLFF
DNA: TGTGCCAGCAGCGGTGCGGGAGGGGACGAAAAACTGTTTTTT
length: 14
V: TRBV9
D: NA
size: NA
J: TRBJ1-4

CDR3: CASSQGTLAGGGTGELFF
DNA: TGTGCCAGCAGCCAGGGGACTCTAGCGGGAGGCGGTACCGGGGAGCTGTTTTTT
length: 18
V: TRBV4-2
D: TRBD2
size: NA
J: TRBJ2-2

CDR3: CASRTIAAWTNEQYF
DNA: TGTGCCAGCAGAACTATAGCGGCTTGGACCAACGAGCAGTACTTC
length: 15
V: TRBV28
D: NA
size: NA
J: TRBJ2-7

CDR3: CASSSMAGGPYTEAFF
DNA: TGTGCCAGCAGCTCGATGGCGGGGGGGCCGTACACTGAAGCTTTCTTT
length: 16
V: TRBV11-2
D: NA
size: NA
J: TRBJ1-1

CDR3: CSVLAQRATYEQYF
DNA: TGCAGCGTCCTCGCCCAGCGGGCCACCTACGAGCAGTACTTC
length: 14
V: TRBV29-1
D: NA
size: NA
J: TRBJ2-7

CDR3: CASSLGSGGANVLTF
DNA: TGTGCCAGCAGCTTAGGCTCCGGCGGGGCCAACGTCCTGACTTTC
length: 15
V: TRBV7-2
D: NA
size: NA
J: TRBJ2-6

CDR3: CASSYTGRDTEAFF
DNA: TGTGCCAGCAGTTATACAGGTCGCGACACTGAAGCTTTCTTT
length: 14
V: TRBV27
D: NA
size: NA
J: TRBJ1-1

CDR3: CASSLPDRGVGYTF
DNA: TGTGCCAGCAGCTTACCAGACAGGGGTGTTGGCTACACCTTC
length: 14
V: TRBV5-8
D: TRBD1
size: NA
J: TRBJ1-2

CDR3: CASSLWGMESTDTQYF
DNA: TGCGCCAGCAGCCTCTGGGGGATGGAAAGCACAGATACGCAGTATTTT
length: 16
V: TRBV5-1
D: NA
size: NA
J: TRBJ2-3

CDR3: CAISVGPNFHNEQFF
DNA: TGTGCCATCAGTGTGGGACCGAACTTCCACAATGAGCAGTTCTTC
length: 15
V: TRBV10-3
D: NA
size: NA
J: TRBJ2-1

CDR3: CASGPSRGTQYF
DNA: TGTGCTAGTGGTCCTAGTCGTGGGACCCAGTACTTC
length: 12
V: TRBV12-5
D: NA
size: NA
J: TRBJ2-5

CDR3: CASSVPGRSSAQHF
DNA: TGTGCCAGCAGCGTGCCAGGGAGATCCTCGGCCCAGCATTTT
length: 14
V: TRBV28
D: NA
size: NA
J: TRBJ1-5

CDR3: CASSAGPPNQPQHF
DNA: TGTGCCAGCAGTGCAGGGCCCCCCAATCAGCCCCAGCATTTT
length: 14
V: TRBV2
D: NA
size: NA
J: TRBJ1-5

CDR3: CASSSTSGRPSSYEQYF
DNA: TGTGCCAGCAGTTCAACTAGCGGGAGGCCGAGCTCCTACGAGCAGTACTTC
length: 17
V: TRBV28
D: TRBD2
size: NA
J: TRBJ2-7

CDR3: CASRRTIAGGQFF
DNA: TGTGCCAGCAGACGAACCATAGCGGGGGGACAGTTCTTC
length: 13
V: TRBV6-5
D: TRBD2
size: NA
J: TRBJ2-1

CDR3: CASKRQTGEKLFF
DNA: TGTGCCAGCAAAAGGCAGACAGGGGAAAAACTGTTTTTT
length: 13
V: TRBV6-5
D: TRBD1
size: NA
J: TRBJ1-4

CDR3: CASRAGGAGHETQYF
DNA: TGTGCCAGCAGGGCAGGGGGCGCAGGGCACGAGACCCAGTACTTC
length: 15
V: TRBV28
D: TRBD1
size: NA
J: TRBJ2-5

CDR3: CASSLEGLDGYTF
DNA: TGCGCCAGCAGCTTGGAAGGGCTGGATGGCTACACCTTC
length: 13
V: TRBV5-1
D: NA
size: NA
J: TRBJ1-2

CDR3: CASTLTGGGWDTQYF
DNA: TGTGCCAGCACCTTAACAGGGGGCGGTTGGGATACGCAGTATTTT
length: 15
V: TRBV7-3
D: TRBD1
size: once
J: TRBJ2-3

CDR3: CASSPRRARSTDTQYF
DNA: TGTGCCAGCAGCCCCAGGAGAGCGCGCAGCACAGATACGCAGTATTTT
length: 16
V: TRBV14
D: NA
size: NA
J: TRBJ2-3

CDR3: CASSLVGQRTDTQYF
DNA: TGTGCCAGCAGCTTAGTGGGACAACGCACAGATACGCAGTATTTT
length: 15
V: TRBV7-2
D: NA
size: NA
J: TRBJ2-3

CDR3: CSVGLTGAHTEAFF
DNA: TGCAGCGTGGGCCTAACAGGGGCCCACACTGAAGCTTTCTTT
length: 14
V: TRBV29-1
D: TRBD1
size: NA
J: TRBJ1-1

CDR3: CASMEPPSYNEQFF
DNA: TGTGCCAGCATGGAGCCACCGTCCTACAATGAGCAGTTCTTC
length: 14
V: TRBV28
D: NA
size: once
J: TRBJ2-1

CDR3: CSVVRLAGSISYNEQFF
DNA: TGCAGCGTTGTTCGACTAGCGGGATCCATCTCCTACAATGAGCAGTTCTTC
length: 17
V: TRBV29-1
D: TRBD2
size: NA
J: TRBJ2-1

CDR3: CASSLPTGGAKTQYF
DNA: TGTGCCAGCAGTTTACCTACAGGGGGCGCGAAGACCCAGTACTTC
length: 15
V: TRBV28
D: TRBD1
size: NA
J: TRBJ2-5

CDR3: CASSWGRTVNTGELFF
DNA: TGCGCCAGCAGCTGGGGACGGACAGTGAACACCGGGGAGCTGTTTTTT
length: 16
V: TRBV5-1
D: NA
size: NA
J: TRBJ2-2

CDR3: CASSSSSGRTDTQYF
DNA: TGTGCCAGTAGTAGTTCCAGCGGGAGAACAGATACGCAGTATTTT
length: 15
V: TRBV19
D: TRBD2
size: NA
J: TRBJ2-3

CDR3: CASSLRLAGVGEQFF
DNA: TGTGCCAGCAGCTTGCGACTAGCGGGAGTCGGTGAGCAGTTCTTC
length: 15
V: TRBV5-6
D: TRBD2
size: NA
J: TRBJ2-1

CDR3: CASSLARLGDRGTDTQYF
DNA: TGCGCCAGCAGCTTGGCTAGACTAGGGGATCGCGGCACAGATACGCAGTATTTT
length: 18
V: TRBV5-1
D: NA
size: NA
J: TRBJ2-3

CDR3: CASSPRKGDGYTF
DNA: TGTGCCAGCAGCCCTCGAAAAGGGGATGGCTACACCTTC
length: 13
V: TRBV2
D: NA
size: NA
J: TRBJ1-2

CDR3: CASSPYTGLGTDTQYF
DNA: TGTGCCAGCTCACCCTATACGGGACTAGGCACAGATACGCAGTATTTT
length: 16
V: TRBV18
D: TRBD2
size: NA
J: TRBJ2-3

CDR3: CASSNTGGNTEAFF
DNA: TGTGCCAGCAGCAATACGGGGGGGAACACTGAAGCTTTCTTT
length: 14
V: TRBV5-4
D: NA
size: NA
J: TRBJ1-1

CDR3: CASSLGSEAIRTTEAFF
DNA: TGTGCCAGCAGCTTAGGTAGTGAGGCGATTCGGACTACTGAAGCTTTCTTT
length: 17
V: TRBV7-2
D: NA
size: NA
J: TRBJ1-1

CDR3: CASSPQTGYGQPQHF
DNA: TGTGCCAGCAGTCCACAGACAGGGTATGGCCAGCCCCAGCATTTT
length: 15
V: TRBV6-1
D: TRBD1
size: NA
J: TRBJ1-5

CDR3: CASSLKGLYQETQYF
DNA: TGTGCCAGCAGCTTGAAGGGACTGTACCAAGAGACCCAGTACTTC
length: 15
V: TRBV5-5
D: NA
size: NA
J: TRBJ2-5

CDR3: CASSLGTTLHEQYF
DNA: TGTGCCAGCAGTTTGGGTACCACCCTCCACGAGCAGTACTTC
length: 14
V: TRBV28
D: NA
size: NA
J: TRBJ2-7

CDR3: CASSFRLAGLESGNEQFF
DNA: TGTGCCAGCAGCTTTAGGCTAGCGGGACTCGAAAGTGGCAATGAGCAGTTCTTC
length: 18
V: TRBV7-3
D: TRBD2
size: NA
J: TRBJ2-1

CDR3: CASSEAGSPYEKLFF
DNA: TGTGCCAGCAGTGAGGCCGGGAGCCCATATGAAAAACTGTTTTTT
length: 15
V: TRBV25-1
D: NA
size: NA
J: TRBJ1-4

CDR3: CASSQVLAGGNYEQYF
DNA: TGCGCCAGCAGCCAAGTACTAGCGGGAGGGAACTACGAGCAGTACTTC
length: 16
V: TRBV4-1
D: TRBD2
size: NA
J: TRBJ2-7

CDR3: CASSEYAEYNEQFF
DNA: TGTGCCAGCAGTGAATACGCAGAATACAATGAGCAGTTCTTC
length: 14
V: TRBV25-1
D: NA
size: once
J: TRBJ2-1

CDR3: CAWRLPGGSKNIQYF
DNA: TGTGCCTGGCGCCTCCCAGGGGGGTCCAAAAACATTCAGTACTTC
length: 15
V: TRBV30
D: NA
size: NA
J: TRBJ2-4

CDR3: CASSLAGTFDEQFF
DNA: TGTGCCAGCAGCTTAGCGGGGACATTCGATGAGCAGTTCTTC
length: 14
V: TRBV7-2
D: NA
size: NA
J: TRBJ2-1

CDR3: CASSFTTSREQYF
DNA: TGTGCCAGCAGTTTCACCACCTCTCGAGAGCAGTACTTC
length: 13
V: TRBV28
D: NA
size: NA
J: TRBJ2-7

CDR3: CASSVAGGRALSDEQFF
DNA: TGTGCCAGCAGCGTAGCTGGGGGGAGGGCCCTCTCCGATGAGCAGTTCTTC
length: 17
V: TRBV9
D: TRBD2
size: NA
J: TRBJ2-1

CDR3: CASSLGRGATDTQYF
DNA: TGCGCCAGCAGCTTGGGCCGGGGCGCTACAGATACGCAGTATTTT
length: 15
V: TRBV5-1
D: NA
size: NA
J: TRBJ2-3

CDR3: CASSFRLGVSVRPNEQFF
DNA: TGTGCCAGCAGCTTTCGACTAGGGGTCAGCGTAAGACCCAATGAGCAGTTCTTC
length: 18
V: TRBV5-6
D: NA
size: NA
J: TRBJ2-1

CDR3: CASSQGAQPQHF
DNA: TGCGCCAGCAGTCAGGGAGCCCAGCCCCAGCATTTT
length: 12
V: TRBV23-1
D: NA
size: NA
J: TRBJ1-5

CDR3: CASSAPGTRVAEQYF
DNA: TGTGCCAGCAGCGCTCCCGGGACCCGGGTGGCGGAGCAGTACTTC
length: 15
V: TRBV7-9
D: NA
size: once
J: TRBJ2-7

CDR3: CASSPQDRGRWQPQHF
DNA: TGTGCCAGTAGTCCTCAGGACAGGGGGAGATGGCAGCCCCAGCATTTT
length: 16
V: TRBV19
D: TRBD1
size: NA
J: TRBJ1-5

CDR3: CASSEGTGVGNQPQHF
DNA: TGCGCCAGCAGTGAGGGCACAGGGGTTGGCAATCAGCCCCAGCATTTT
length: 16
V: TRBV10-1
D: TRBD1
size: few
J: TRBJ1-5

CDR3: CASSYSRTAQETQYF
DNA: TGTGCCAGCAGTTACTCGAGGACAGCACAAGAGACCCAGTACTTC
length: 15
V: TRBV6-5
D: NA
size: NA
J: TRBJ2-5

CDR3: CASISGQSSYNEQFF
DNA: TGTGCCAGCATTAGCGGGCAGAGCTCCTACAATGAGCAGTTCTTC
length: 15
V: TRBV19
D: TRBD2
size: NA
J: TRBJ2-1